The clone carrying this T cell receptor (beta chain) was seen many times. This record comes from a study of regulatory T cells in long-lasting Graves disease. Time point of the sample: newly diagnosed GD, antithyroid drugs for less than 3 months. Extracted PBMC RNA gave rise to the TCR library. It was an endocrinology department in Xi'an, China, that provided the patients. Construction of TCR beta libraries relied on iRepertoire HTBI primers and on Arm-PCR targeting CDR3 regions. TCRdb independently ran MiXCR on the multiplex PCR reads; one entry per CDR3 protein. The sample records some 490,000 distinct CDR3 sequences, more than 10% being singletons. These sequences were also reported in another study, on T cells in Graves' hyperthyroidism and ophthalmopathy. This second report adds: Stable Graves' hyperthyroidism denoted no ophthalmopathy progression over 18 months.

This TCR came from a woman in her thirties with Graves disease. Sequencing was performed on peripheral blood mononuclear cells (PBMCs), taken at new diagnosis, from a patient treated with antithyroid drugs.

This CDR3 is CASSSADGFYGYTF. CDR3 bases: TGCGCCAGCAGCTCCGCGGACGGGTTCTATGGCTACACCTTC. This chain links TRBV5-1 with TRBJ1-2; D is undetermined. Deletions cut 3 bases from V and 4 bases from J, with 13 bases between. The CDR3 is made up of 14 amino acids. Germline V gene data show CDR1 as SGHRS and CDR2 as YFSETQ.